This T cell receptor (beta chain) was observed in a study of T cells in Graves' hyperthyroidism and ophthalmopathy. Across the study: Peripheral blood was collected at initial diagnosis, before any treatment.

Germline assignment: CDR1 SNHLY and CDR2 FYNNEI. This CDR3 spans 12 amino acids. The V segment lost 11 bases and the J segment 6 bases; nucleotides outside the gene matches: 8. This clonotype was counted between two and nine times. What was amplified from RNA transcripts were TCR beta CDR3 regions. An initial round of RT-PCR targeting the TCR CDR3 relied on the HTBI primer set. From the multiplex PCR reads, TCRdb called clonotypes with MiXCR, one entry per CDR3 protein. The top ten clones hold less than 65% of a sample with almost 500,000 distinct CDR3 sequences, about 20% of them seen once. The receptor's source is a woman aged 70-85 years with Graves' ophthalmopathy. The source material was blood. This sequence joins TRBV2 and TRBJ2-3, with 7 bases lining up with TRBD1. CDR3 DNA sequence: TGTGCCGGTCACGGACAGGCGGATACGCAGTATTTT. Translation gives CAGHGQADTQYF.